This TCR beta chain was sequenced in a study of regulatory T cells in long-lasting Graves disease. General observations from the study: Exclusively peripheral blood, rather than thyroid tissue, was studied. Patients with persistent Graves' had lower TCR diversity than newly diagnosed patients.

Time point reported: newly diagnosed GD, antithyroid drugs for less than 3 months. Making the TCR library involved RNA that had been extracted from PBMCs. This clonotype was observed a handful of times. The target antigen is unknown. A read error is possible here, since a much larger clone lies one base away. Through Arm-PCR of CDR3 regions and iRepertoire HTBI primers, TCR beta libraries were built. TCRdb used MiXCR to reprocess the multiplex PCR reads, holding one entry per CDR3 protein. The data show about 520,000 distinct CDR3 sequences, around 12% seen once. With 1 base removed from V and 6 bases from J, the gap between germline ends came to 10 bases. Germline assignment: CDR1 SGHAT and CDR2 FQNNGV. This CDR3 comprises 14 residues. These same records also appear under a second study, on T cells in Graves' hyperthyroidism and ophthalmopathy.

This sequence originates from a woman in her 30s with Graves disease. This specimen was peripheral blood mononuclear cells (PBMCs), taken at new diagnosis, from a patient treated with antithyroid drugs. This sequence joins TRBV11-2 and TRBJ2-1, with D possibly being TRBD2 (6 bases). The CDR3 region is CASSLARDFNEQFF. Here the CDR3 DNA reads TGTGCCAGCAGCTTAGCACGGGACTTCAATGAGCAGTTCTTC. Using reference TRBV11-2 and TRBJ2-1 for the parts outside the CDR3, the full variable domain is EAGVAQSPRYKIIEKRQSVAFWCNPISGHATLYWYQQILGQGPKLLIQFQNNGVVDDSQLPKDRFSAERLKGVDSTLKIQPAKLEDSAVYLCASSLARDFNEQFFGPGTRLTVL.